These T cell receptor beta chains were read from a single sample in a study of blood T cell repertoires in COVID-19. Clones were sequenced by immunoSEQ multiplex PCR, and TCRdb holds only the in-frame ones, with some missing. The data contain under 45,000 clones, more than 80% of them singletons. The sample was peripheral blood. The receptors were sampled from a man aged 55 to 70 with active or convalescent COVID-19. The CDR3 runs from the conserved cysteine through the conserved F or W. The D gene is left open where the match is weak. Clone sizes are given selectively: once, few, many, or a class where the clone is expanded.

j_gene	abundance	v_gene	d_gene	CDR3aa
TRBJ1-6	few	TRBV4-3	-	CASSRTANYNSPLHF
TRBJ1-1	-	TRBV3-1/TRBV3-2	TRBD1	CASSQPTGGTEAFF
TRBJ1-1	few	TRBV18	-	CASSVSRDTEAFF
TRBJ2-3	-	TRBV6-5	-	CASSNRRVDTQYF
TRBJ1-2	-	TRBV3-1/TRBV3-2	TRBD1	CASSRNKGQGDGYTF
TRBJ1-2	-	TRBV29-1	TRBD1	CSATGEAGYTF
TRBJ2-2	-	TRBV19	TRBD2	CASSIGGTIPGELFF
TRBJ1-1	-	TRBV28	-	CASSLVGRAAFF
TRBJ1-5	few	TRBV7-9	-	CASQREGSQPQHF
TRBJ1-1	-	TRBV5-1	TRBD1	CASSPGQGAASGEAFF
TRBJ1-1	-	TRBV6-4	-	CASSEQGGAEAFF
TRBJ2-4	-	TRBV7-2	-	CASSSAVRAKNIQYF
TRBJ2-1	-	TRBV24-1	TRBD2	CATSDPGTSATGEQFF
TRBJ2-2	-	TRBV4-1	TRBD1	CASSPRQGLGTGELFF
TRBJ1-2	-	TRBV19	-	CASSPARIGYTF
TRBJ1-2	-	TRBV10-1	-	CASSEQANYGYTF
TRBJ1-4	-	TRBV5-8	-	CASSLYRRNEKLFF
TRBJ1-1	-	TRBV7-9	TRBD1	CASSPGQGARWTEAFF
TRBJ2-4	-	TRBV4-3	-	CASSQDNRQRLAKNIQYF
TRBJ2-3	-	TRBV6-5	-	CASRTRSSTDTQYF
TRBJ1-1	-	TRBV5-6	-	CASSLLSNPGAFF
TRBJ2-3	-	TRBV29-1	TRBD1	CSVAPGQDSTDTQYF
TRBJ1-6	-	TRBV18	-	CASWTGGNSPLHF
TRBJ2-5	-	TRBV5-1	TRBD1	CASSAGQAQETQYF
TRBJ2-1	-	TRBV7-2	TRBD1	CASSTEDRMKYNEQFF
TRBJ2-2	-	TRBV5-6	TRBD1	CASSLVKGQITGELFF
TRBJ1-2	-	TRBV7-8	-	CASSLSLRLGSFNYGYTF
TRBJ1-1	-	TRBV2	-	CASSETGRAFF
TRBJ1-2	-	TRBV29-1	-	CSVAGGEVDGYTF
TRBJ1-2	-	TRBV28	-	CASSLTKPYGYTF
TRBJ1-1	once	TRBV11-2	TRBD1	CASSLSRGRLDTEAFF
TRBJ1-1	-	TRBV5-1	TRBD1	CASSLWTGGTTEAFF
TRBJ1-2	-	TRBV28	TRBD1	CASSFWTGYGYTF
TRBJ1-4	-	TRBV27	TRBD1	CASSPSTGANEKLFF
TRBJ2-1	-	TRBV27	TRBD1	CASSPRTGGWLSSNEQFF
TRBJ1-2	-	TRBV5-4	-	CASSAKTDTHGYTF
TRBJ1-5	-	TRBV15	-	CATSKGGNQPQHF